This passage covers 8 T cell receptor beta chains from one sample sequenced in a study of siplizumab effects on memory and regulatory T cells. Using immunoSEQ multiplex PCR, the repertoire was profiled, and TCRdb retains in-frame clones only, with some absent. The sample has about 85,000 clones; 85% to 95% are singletons. Input material: CD8+ T cells sorted from blood. All receptors come from a human donor in good health.

This clone was counted a single time. The chain recombines TRBV7-9 with TRBJ2-5; no definite D call. The CDR3 extends over 15 amino acids. V lost 3 bases to trimming and J lost 4 bases, with 15 bases between them. Germline assignment: CDR1 SEHNR and CDR2 FQNEAQ (reference sequence). CDR3 amino acids: CASSLIESGRETQYF. As DNA, the CDR3 is TGTGCCAGCAGCTTGATCGAATCGGGCCGAGAGACCCAGTACTTC. The full variable domain, rest sourced from reference TRBV7-9 and TRBJ2-5, is DTGVSQNPRHKITKRGQNVTFRCDPISEHNRLYWYRQTLGQGPEFLTYFQNEAQLEKSRLLSDRFSAERPKGSFSTLEIQRTEQGDSAMYLCASSLIESGRETQYFGPGTRLLVL.

The rearrangement links TRBV5-4 to TRBJ2-7; D is possibly TRBD2 (6 bases). Germline loops: CDR1 SGHNT, CDR2 YYREEE (reference sequence). This CDR3 comprises 16 residues. Trimming cost V 3 bases and J 9 bases, with 25 bases left between them. As DNA, the CDR3 is TGTGCCAGCAGCTCCACGTCTGGGGACTCCCAAGTTAGGCAGTACTTC. It yields the protein CASSSTSGDSQVRQYF.

The rearrangement links TRBV27 to TRBJ1-1, with D unresolved. CDR1 MNHEY and CDR2 SMNVEV come from the germline V gene (reference sequence). The CDR3 is made up of 16 amino acids. V lost 3 bases and J lost 2, with 16 bases in between. CDR3 protein: CASSFSSAVANTEAFF. The CDR3 DNA follows: TGTGCCAGCAGTTTTAGTTCGGCAGTAGCTAACACTGAAGCTTTCTTT.

The V call is TRBV5-4, the J call TRBJ2-3; D call uncertain. Germline V gene data show CDR1 as SGHNT and CDR2 as YYREEE (reference sequence). V lost 0 bases to trimming and J lost 4 bases, with 12 bases between them. The CDR3 runs 15 residues. DNA of the CDR3: TGTGCCAGCAGCTTGGAGGTTGGTTTCTCAGATACGCAGTATTTT. Amino acids: CASSLEVGFSDTQYF.

J is TRBJ2-7 and V is TRBV6-5; no firm D call. This CDR3 is 15 amino acids long. V lost 6 bases and J lost 3, with 18 bases in between. Germline loops: CDR1 MNHEY, CDR2 SVGAGI. Written as DNA, the CDR3 is TGTGCCAGCAGCCCAACACCCGCCACCTACTACGAGCAGTACTTC. Its translation is CASSPTPATYYEQYF.

The V call is TRBV5-1, the J call TRBJ2-1; D not resolved. Germline lookup yields CDR1 SGHRS and CDR2 YFSETQ. Trimming left V 5 bases short and J 6 bases short, with 15 bases between. The CDR3 runs 14 residues. The DNA for the CDR3 is TGCGCCAGCAGAAAAGAAGGGCAATCCAATGAGCAGTTCTTC. It translates to CASRKEGQSNEQFF.

The count of this clone is one. The chain has TRBV11-2 and TRBJ2-2; the match to TRBD2 covers 9 bases. The CDR3 covers 16 residues. Trimming took 0 bases from V and 7 from J; bases not matched to a gene: 6. CDR1 is SGHAT and CDR2 is FQNNGV in the germline V gene. DNA for the CDR3: TGTGCCAGCAGCTTAGAGGCGGGAGGGCTCGGCGGGGAGCTGTTTTTT. Translation gives CASSLEAGGLGGELFF.

The genes are TRBV2 and TRBJ1-2; D gene uncertain. V was cut by 3 bases and J by 6 bases, with 11 bases left in between. The germline gives CDR1 SNHLY, CDR2 FYNNEI. The CDR3 is 13 amino acids. CDR3 region: CASSDSRWDGYTF. The CDR3 DNA reads TGTGCCAGCAGTGACAGTAGGTGGGATGGCTACACCTTC.